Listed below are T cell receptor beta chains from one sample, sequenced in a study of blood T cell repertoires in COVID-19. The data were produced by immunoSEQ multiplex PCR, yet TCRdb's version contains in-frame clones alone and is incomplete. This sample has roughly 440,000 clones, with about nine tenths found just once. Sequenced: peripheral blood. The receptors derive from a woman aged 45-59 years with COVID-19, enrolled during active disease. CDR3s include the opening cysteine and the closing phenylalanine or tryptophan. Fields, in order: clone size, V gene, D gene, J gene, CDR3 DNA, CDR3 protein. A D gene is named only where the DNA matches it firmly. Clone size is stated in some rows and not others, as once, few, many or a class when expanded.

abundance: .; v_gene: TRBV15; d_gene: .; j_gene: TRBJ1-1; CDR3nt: TGTGCCACCAGCAGAGTATGGGGGGGCACTGAAGCTTTCTTT; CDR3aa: CATSRVWGGTEAFF
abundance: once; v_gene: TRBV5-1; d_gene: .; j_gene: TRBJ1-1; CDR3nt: TGCGCCAGCAGCGTTGGAAGTTGGGGAGGTGGCACTGAAGCTTTCTTT; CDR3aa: CASSVGSWGGGTEAFF
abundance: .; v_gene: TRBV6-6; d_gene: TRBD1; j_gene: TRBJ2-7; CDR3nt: TGTGCCAGCAGCTCGACAGGGGCAAACTCCTACGAGCAGTACTTC; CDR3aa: CASSSTGANSYEQYF
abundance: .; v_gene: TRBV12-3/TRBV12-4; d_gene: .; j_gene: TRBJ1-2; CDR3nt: TGTGCCAGCAGTTTAATAGGTGGGCAAGGCTACACCTTC; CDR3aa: CASSLIGGQGYTF
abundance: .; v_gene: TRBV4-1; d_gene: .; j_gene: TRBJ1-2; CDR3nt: TGCGCCAGCAGCCAAGTCGTCAGTCGTGGCTACACCTTC; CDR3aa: CASSQVVSRGYTF
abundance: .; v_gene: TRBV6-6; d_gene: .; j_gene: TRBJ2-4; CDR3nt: TGTGCCAGCAGTCTGCTCCCGCCCCGGTCCGGGGTTGGGAAAAACATTCAGTACTTC; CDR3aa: CASSLLPPRSGVGKNIQYF
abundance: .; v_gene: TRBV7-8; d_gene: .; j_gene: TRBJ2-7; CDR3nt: TGTGCCAGCAGCTTAGACAGGGCTGACGAGCAGTACTTC; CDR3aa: CASSLDRADEQYF
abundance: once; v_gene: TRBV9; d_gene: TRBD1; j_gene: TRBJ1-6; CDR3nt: TGTGCCAGCAGCGCAGGACAGGGGGGATCACCCCTCCACTTT; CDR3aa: CASSAGQGGSPLHF
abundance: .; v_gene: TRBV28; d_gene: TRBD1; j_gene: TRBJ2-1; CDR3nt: TGTGCCAGCAGTTCCCCTCCGGGACAGGGGTACAATGAGCAGTTCTTC; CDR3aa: CASSSPPGQGYNEQFF
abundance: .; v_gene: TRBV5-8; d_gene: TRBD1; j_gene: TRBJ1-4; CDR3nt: TGTGCCAGCAGCCTGGGACAGTTTAATGAAAAACTGTTTTTT; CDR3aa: CASSLGQFNEKLFF
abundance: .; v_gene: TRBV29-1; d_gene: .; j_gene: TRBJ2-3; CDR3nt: TGCAGCGTTGAAGATGTGGGGCAGGACATCACAGATACGCAGTATTTT; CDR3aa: CSVEDVGQDITDTQYF
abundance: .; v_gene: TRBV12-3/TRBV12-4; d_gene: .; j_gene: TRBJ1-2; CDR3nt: TGTGCCAGCAGCCTTATGCTGAGATACACCTTC; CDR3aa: CASSLMLRYTF
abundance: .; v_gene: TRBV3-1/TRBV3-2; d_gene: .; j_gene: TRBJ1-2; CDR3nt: TGTGCCAGCAGCCAAGGTCCAGAAGGCTACACCTTC; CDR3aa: CASSQGPEGYTF
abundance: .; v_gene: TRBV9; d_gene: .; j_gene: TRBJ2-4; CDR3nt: TGTGCCAGCAGCGTAGGCGCCTTAGGGGGATTCGGAAACATTCAGTACTTC; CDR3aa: CASSVGALGGFGNIQYF
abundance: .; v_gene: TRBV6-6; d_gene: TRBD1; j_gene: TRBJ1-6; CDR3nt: TGTGCCAGCAGCAGGGGGCCGATTAATTCACCCCTCCACTTT; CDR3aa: CASSRGPINSPLHF
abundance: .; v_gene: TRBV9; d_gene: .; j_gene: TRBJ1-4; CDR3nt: TGTGCCAGCAGCCCGTCAGGGAGGGGCGGGGAAAAACTGTTTTTT; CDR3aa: CASSPSGRGGEKLFF
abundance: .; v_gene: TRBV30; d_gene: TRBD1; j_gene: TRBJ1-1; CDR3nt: TGTGCCTGGAGTGTGGGGACAGGGAACACTGAAGCTTTCTTT; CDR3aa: CAWSVGTGNTEAFF
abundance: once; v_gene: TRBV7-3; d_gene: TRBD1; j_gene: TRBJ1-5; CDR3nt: TGTGCCAGCAGCCACCCGGACAGGGCGGATCAGCCCCAGCATTTT; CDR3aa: CASSHPDRADQPQHF
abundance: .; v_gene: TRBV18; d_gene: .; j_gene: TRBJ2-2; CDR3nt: TGTGCCAGCTCACCCCTAGGGGGGGTCGCCGGGGAGCTGTTTTTT; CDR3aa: CASSPLGGVAGELFF
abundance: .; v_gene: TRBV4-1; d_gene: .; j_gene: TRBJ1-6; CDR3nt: TGCGCCAGCAGCCAAGGCCTCGCGAGCTCCTATAATTCACCCCTCCACTTT; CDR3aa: CASSQGLASSYNSPLHF
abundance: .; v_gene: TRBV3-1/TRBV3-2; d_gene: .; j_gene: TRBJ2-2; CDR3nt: TGTGCCAGCAGCCAGGGACTCAGGGAGCTGTTTTTT; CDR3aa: CASSQGLRELFF
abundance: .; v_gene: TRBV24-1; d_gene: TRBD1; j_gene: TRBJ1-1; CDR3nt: TGTGCCACCAGTGGTCGGACAGGGGATGAAACTGAAGCTTTCTTT; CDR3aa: CATSGRTGDETEAFF
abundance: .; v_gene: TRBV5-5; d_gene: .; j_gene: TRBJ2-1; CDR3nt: TGTGCCAGCAGCTTGGGTCCAGGAGGCTACAATGAGCAGTTCTTC; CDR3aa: CASSLGPGGYNEQFF
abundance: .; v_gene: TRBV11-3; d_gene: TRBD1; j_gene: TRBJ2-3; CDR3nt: TGTGCCAGCAGTCACGGACAGGGGGCCTCAGATACGCAGTATTTT; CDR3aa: CASSHGQGASDTQYF
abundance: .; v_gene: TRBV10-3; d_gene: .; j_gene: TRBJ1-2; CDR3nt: TGTGCCATCGGGGCCTATGGCTACACCTTC; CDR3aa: CAIGAYGYTF
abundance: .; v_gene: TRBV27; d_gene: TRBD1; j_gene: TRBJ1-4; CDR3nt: TGTGCCAGTAAAACCTTTGACAGGGACAATGAAAAACTGTTTTTT; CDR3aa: CASKTFDRDNEKLFF
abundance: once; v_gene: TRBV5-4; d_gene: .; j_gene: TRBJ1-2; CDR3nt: TGTGCCAGCAGCTTGGGCTCCAGTGGCTACACCTTC; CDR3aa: CASSLGSSGYTF
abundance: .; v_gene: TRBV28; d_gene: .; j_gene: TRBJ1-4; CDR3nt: TGTGCCAGCAGGCGACGTTCTCCGGGGAAACTGTTTTTT; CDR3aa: CASRRRSPGKLFF
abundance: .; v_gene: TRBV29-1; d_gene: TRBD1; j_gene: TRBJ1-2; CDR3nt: TGCAGCGTTGAGGCCGGGACAGGGGGCAATGGCTACACCTTC; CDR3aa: CSVEAGTGGNGYTF
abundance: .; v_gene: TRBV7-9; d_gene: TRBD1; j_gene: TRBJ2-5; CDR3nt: TGTGCCAGCAGCCCCCAGGGGGAAACACTGTACCAAGAGACCCAGTACTTC; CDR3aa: CASSPQGETLYQETQYF
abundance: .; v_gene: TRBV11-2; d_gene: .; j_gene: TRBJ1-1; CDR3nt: TGTGCCCAACTATATTGGGGGGTGGCTTTCTTT; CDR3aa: CAQLYWGVAFF
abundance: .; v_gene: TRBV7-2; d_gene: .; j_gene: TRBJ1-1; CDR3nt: TGTGCCAGCAGCTTAGGCGTCGCTTTCTTT; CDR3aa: CASSLGVAFF
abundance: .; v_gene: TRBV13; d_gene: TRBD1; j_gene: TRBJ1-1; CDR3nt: TGTGCCAGCAGCTCTGGGGACAGAGGTGAAGCTTTCTTT; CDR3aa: CASSSGDRGEAFF
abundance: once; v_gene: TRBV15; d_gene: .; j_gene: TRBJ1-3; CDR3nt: TGTGCCACCAGCAGAGATCTGCAGGGAGGAGGCTCTGGAAACACCATATATTTT; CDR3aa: CATSRDLQGGGSGNTIYF
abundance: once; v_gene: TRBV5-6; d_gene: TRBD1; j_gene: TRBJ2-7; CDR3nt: TGTGCCAGCACTGGGGACAGGGGAATAGGCGAGCAGTACTTC; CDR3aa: CASTGDRGIGEQYF
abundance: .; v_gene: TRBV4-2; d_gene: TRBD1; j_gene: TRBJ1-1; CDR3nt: TGTGCCAGCAGCCTCACAGGGGGCACTTCTGAAGCTTTCTTT; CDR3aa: CASSLTGGTSEAFF
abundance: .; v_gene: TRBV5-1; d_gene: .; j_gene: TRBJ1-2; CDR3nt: TGCGCCAGCAGCTCGGCCGGGACTTCTAGTGACTATGGCTACACCTTC; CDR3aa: CASSSAGTSSDYGYTF
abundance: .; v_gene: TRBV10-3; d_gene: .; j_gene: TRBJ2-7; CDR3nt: TGTGCCATCAGTGAGACTTCCTCCGAGCAGTACTTC; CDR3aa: CAISETSSEQYF
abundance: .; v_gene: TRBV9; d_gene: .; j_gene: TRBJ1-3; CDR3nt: TGTGCCAGCTCCAGCGAGAGCTCTGGAAACACCATATATTTT; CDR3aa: CASSSESSGNTIYF
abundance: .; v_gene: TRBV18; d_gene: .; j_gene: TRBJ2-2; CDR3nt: TGTGCCAGCTCACAGACTAACACCGGGGAGCTGTTTTTT; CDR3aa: CASSQTNTGELFF
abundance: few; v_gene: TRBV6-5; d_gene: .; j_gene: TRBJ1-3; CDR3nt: TGTGCCAGATCGACAGACCCTGGGTCTGGAAACACCATATATTTT; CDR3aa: CARSTDPGSGNTIYF
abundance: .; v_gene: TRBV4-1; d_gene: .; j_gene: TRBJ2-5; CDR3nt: TGCGCCAGCAGCCAAGTAGCCGAGACCCAGTACTTC; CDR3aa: CASSQVAETQYF
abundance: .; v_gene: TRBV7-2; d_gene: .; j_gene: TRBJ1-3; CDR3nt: TGTGCCAGCAGCACGAGGAGAGGTGGAAACACCATATATTTT; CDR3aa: CASSTRRGGNTIYF
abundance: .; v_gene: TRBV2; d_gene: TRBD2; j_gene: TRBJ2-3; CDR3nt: TGTGCCAGCAGACCCGTAGCGGGGCGGACAGATACGCAGTATTTT; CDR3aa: CASRPVAGRTDTQYF
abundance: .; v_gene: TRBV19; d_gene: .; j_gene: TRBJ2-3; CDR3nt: TGTGCCAGTAGTATACGTGCAGATACGCAGTATTTT; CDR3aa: CASSIRADTQYF
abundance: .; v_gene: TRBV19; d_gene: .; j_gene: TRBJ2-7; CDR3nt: TGTGCCACCCAAGAAGCCGGGGATGCATCCTACGAGCAGTACTTC; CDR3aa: CATQEAGDASYEQYF
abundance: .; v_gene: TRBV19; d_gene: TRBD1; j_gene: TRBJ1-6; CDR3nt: TGTGCCAGCGGCTCCGGGACAGCGGCCCCCTCCTATAATTCACCCCTCCACTTT; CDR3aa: CASGSGTAAPSYNSPLHF
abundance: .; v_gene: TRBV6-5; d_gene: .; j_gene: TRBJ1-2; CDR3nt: TGTGCCAGCAACCTGGACAGAAACAACTATGGCTACACCTTC; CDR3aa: CASNLDRNNYGYTF
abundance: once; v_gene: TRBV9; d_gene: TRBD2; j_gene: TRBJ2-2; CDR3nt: TGTGCCAGCAGCGTAGCGGGGGGGCCCGGGGAGCTGTTTTTT; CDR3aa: CASSVAGGPGELFF
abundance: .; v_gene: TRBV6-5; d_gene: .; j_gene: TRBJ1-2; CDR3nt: TGTGCCAGCAGGCTTCCAGGAGGAACCTATGGCTACACCTTC; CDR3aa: CASRLPGGTYGYTF
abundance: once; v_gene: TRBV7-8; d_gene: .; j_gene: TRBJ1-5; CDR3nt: TGTGCCAGCAGCTTTAGGACCGCGGGGGCAGCCCAGCATTTT; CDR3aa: CASSFRTAGAAQHF
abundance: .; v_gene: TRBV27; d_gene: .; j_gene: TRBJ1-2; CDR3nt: TGTGCCAGCAGTTTATCGAGGGAGAGCTATGGCTACACCTTC; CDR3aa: CASSLSRESYGYTF
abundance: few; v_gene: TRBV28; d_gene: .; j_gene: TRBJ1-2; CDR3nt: TGTGCCAGCAGTTTGGGGCAGCCCTATGGCTACACCTTC; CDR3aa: CASSLGQPYGYTF
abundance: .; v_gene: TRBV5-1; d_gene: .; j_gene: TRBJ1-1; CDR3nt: TGCGCCAGCACCCTCGGAGGGGAGAACACTGAAGCTTTCTTT; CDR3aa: CASTLGGENTEAFF
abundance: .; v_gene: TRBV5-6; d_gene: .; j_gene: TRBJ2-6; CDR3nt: TGTGCCAGCGGGGGGGCGCCTGGGGCCAACGTCCTGACTTTC; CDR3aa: CASGGAPGANVLTF
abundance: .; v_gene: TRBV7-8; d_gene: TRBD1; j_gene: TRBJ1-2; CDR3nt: TGTGCCAGCAGCTTGGGACAGGGGAACTATGGCTACACCTTC; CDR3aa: CASSLGQGNYGYTF